The rows below give T cell receptor beta chains drawn from one sample of a study of Graves' ophthalmopathy and Graves' hyperthyroidism. TCRdb reprocessed the multiplex PCR reads via MiXCR and lists one record per CDR3 protein. In the table there are about 400,000 distinct CDR3 sequences, around 16% of which are singletons. The source material was peripheral blood. These receptors came from a woman aged 18-30 years with Graves' ophthalmopathy. CDR3s include the opening cysteine and the closing phenylalanine or tryptophan. A D gene is named only where the DNA matches it firmly. A clone size is listed for some rows: how often the clone was seen (once, few, many), or a class if it is expanded.

clone size: many; V gene: TRBV7-2; CDR3 length: 16; D gene: NA; J gene: TRBJ2-7; CDR3 DNA: TGTGCCAGCAGCTTAGGGGGTTCTGGCGGGGCATACGAGCAGTACTTC; CDR3 protein: CASSLGGSGGAYEQYF
clone size: many; V gene: TRBV7-2; CDR3 length: 13; D gene: TRBD1; J gene: TRBJ1-5; CDR3 DNA: TGTGCCAGCAGTTCCACAGGGGCTCAGCCCCAGCATTTT; CDR3 protein: CASSSTGAQPQHF
clone size: NA; V gene: TRBV6-2/TRBV6-3; CDR3 length: 15; D gene: NA; J gene: TRBJ2-7; CDR3 DNA: TGTGCCAGCAGTTACAGGGGCTGGAGCTCCTACGAGCAGTACTTC; CDR3 protein: CASSYRGWSSYEQYF
clone size: many; V gene: TRBV25-1; CDR3 length: 17; D gene: NA; J gene: TRBJ1-2; CDR3 DNA: TGTGCCAGCAGTGAATCCGGGTTAGGGGGAGCTAACTATGGCTACACCTTC; CDR3 protein: CASSESGLGGANYGYTF
clone size: many; V gene: TRBV28; CDR3 length: 13; D gene: NA; J gene: TRBJ1-5; CDR3 DNA: TGTGCCAGCAGCCCGGGCCTCGGGATGACCCAGCATTTT; CDR3 protein: CASSPGLGMTQHF
clone size: many; V gene: TRBV19; CDR3 length: 13; D gene: NA; J gene: TRBJ1-6; CDR3 DNA: TGTGCCAGTTCTACCAACGGGAATTCACCCCTCCACTTT; CDR3 protein: CASSTNGNSPLHF
clone size: many; V gene: TRBV7-2; CDR3 length: 19; D gene: NA; J gene: TRBJ2-7; CDR3 DNA: TGTGCCAGCAGCCATGGGGCTCCTGAGACGATGGTGCGAATGGGCGAGCAGTACTTC; CDR3 protein: CASSHGAPETMVRMGEQYF
clone size: many; V gene: TRBV19; CDR3 length: 15; D gene: TRBD1; J gene: TRBJ1-5; CDR3 DNA: TGTGCCACATGTGCCGGGACAGTTGGAAATCAGCCCCAGCATTTT; CDR3 protein: CATCAGTVGNQPQHF
clone size: many; V gene: TRBV28; CDR3 length: 16; D gene: NA; J gene: TRBJ1-5; CDR3 DNA: TGTGCCAGCAGATCCGCAGATCGGGTTGTTGGCCAGCCCCAGCATTTT; CDR3 protein: CASRSADRVVGQPQHF
clone size: many; V gene: TRBV27; CDR3 length: 17; D gene: TRBD1; J gene: TRBJ2-6; CDR3 DNA: TGTGCCAGCAGTCTCCGGGACAGGGGTACTGGGGCCAACGTCCTGACTTTC; CDR3 protein: CASSLRDRGTGANVLTF
clone size: NA; V gene: TRBV19; CDR3 length: 15; D gene: NA; J gene: TRBJ2-7; CDR3 DNA: TGTGCCAGTAACACCGGGCTCCAGAGCTCCTACGAGCAGTACTTC; CDR3 protein: CASNTGLQSSYEQYF
clone size: many; V gene: TRBV7-3; CDR3 length: 13; D gene: NA; J gene: TRBJ1-1; CDR3 DNA: TGTGCCAGCAGCAATTTGGACACCACTGAAGCTTTCTTT; CDR3 protein: CASSNLDTTEAFF
clone size: many; V gene: TRBV12-3/TRBV12-4; CDR3 length: 15; D gene: TRBD2; J gene: TRBJ2-7; CDR3 DNA: TGTGCCAGCAGTCCCAGCGGGAGAAGGACCTACGAGCAGTACTTC; CDR3 protein: CASSPSGRRTYEQYF
clone size: many; V gene: TRBV7-2; CDR3 length: 13; D gene: TRBD1; J gene: TRBJ1-1; CDR3 DNA: TGTGCCAGCAGCTTGACAGGGCTCACTGAAGCTTTCTTT; CDR3 protein: CASSLTGLTEAFF
clone size: many; V gene: TRBV6-9; CDR3 length: 16; D gene: TRBD1; J gene: TRBJ2-5; CDR3 DNA: TGTGCCAGCCCCCCCAGCCCCCCGGACAGGGAAGAGACCCAGTACTTC; CDR3 protein: CASPPSPPDREETQYF
clone size: many; V gene: TRBV6-1; CDR3 length: 13; D gene: TRBD2; J gene: TRBJ2-7; CDR3 DNA: TGTGCCAGCAGTCGTAGCGGGACCTACGAGCAGTACTTC; CDR3 protein: CASSRSGTYEQYF
clone size: many; V gene: TRBV7-8; CDR3 length: 13; D gene: NA; J gene: TRBJ2-7; CDR3 DNA: TGTGCCAGCAGCTCCAGGGGAGGCTACGAGCAGTACTTC; CDR3 protein: CASSSRGGYEQYF
clone size: many; V gene: TRBV7-8; CDR3 length: 18; D gene: NA; J gene: TRBJ1-1; CDR3 DNA: TGTGCCAGCAGCTTCCGGGCTGCCCACCCCTTTATGAACACTGAAGCTTTCTTT; CDR3 protein: CASSFRAAHPFMNTEAFF
clone size: few; V gene: TRBV4-1; CDR3 length: 11; D gene: NA; J gene: TRBJ1-6; CDR3 DNA: TGCGCCAGCTCCGAGGGGTCCCCCCTCCACTTT; CDR3 protein: CASSEGSPLHF
clone size: many; V gene: TRBV12-3/TRBV12-4; CDR3 length: 14; D gene: NA; J gene: TRBJ1-5; CDR3 DNA: TGTGCCAGCAGTTTTGGGTTCAGAGGGGCGCCCCAGCATTTT; CDR3 protein: CASSFGFRGAPQHF
clone size: few; V gene: TRBV6-2/TRBV6-3; CDR3 length: 12; D gene: NA; J gene: TRBJ1-2; CDR3 DNA: TGTGCCAGCAGTTATAGTGCGAATGGCTACACCTTC; CDR3 protein: CASSYSANGYTF
clone size: many; V gene: TRBV6-1; CDR3 length: 14; D gene: NA; J gene: TRBJ2-5; CDR3 DNA: TGTGCCAGCAGTGAAGGTCAGGGACACGAGACCCAGTACTTC; CDR3 protein: CASSEGQGHETQYF
clone size: NA; V gene: TRBV6-1; CDR3 length: 18; D gene: NA; J gene: TRBJ1-1; CDR3 DNA: TGTGCCAGCAGTGAAGACAAACAAGGGAAGGGGCGGGGAACTGAAGCTTTCTTT; CDR3 protein: CASSEDKQGKGRGTEAFF
clone size: many; V gene: TRBV6-1; CDR3 length: 12; D gene: NA; J gene: TRBJ2-2; CDR3 DNA: TGTGCCAGCAAATCTTTGGCCGGGGAGCTGTTTTTT; CDR3 protein: CASKSLAGELFF
clone size: many; V gene: TRBV5-1; CDR3 length: 17; D gene: NA; J gene: TRBJ2-7; CDR3 DNA: TGCGCCAGCAGCCCCCCCTCCCCCGACGAGAGCTCCTACGAGCAGTACTTC; CDR3 protein: CASSPPSPDESSYEQYF
clone size: NA; V gene: TRBV28; CDR3 length: 14; D gene: NA; J gene: TRBJ2-5; CDR3 DNA: TGTGCCAGCAGTTACTCGGGCTACCAAGAGACCCAGTACTTC; CDR3 protein: CASSYSGYQETQYF
clone size: many; V gene: TRBV20-1; CDR3 length: 12; D gene: NA; J gene: TRBJ2-7; CDR3 DNA: TGCAGTGCTAGCCCCGACACCTACGAGCAGTACTTC; CDR3 protein: CSASPDTYEQYF
clone size: NA; V gene: TRBV6-2/TRBV6-3; CDR3 length: 13; D gene: NA; J gene: TRBJ2-7; CDR3 DNA: TGTGCCAGCAGTTGGACCGATACCTACGAGCAGTACTTC; CDR3 protein: CASSWTDTYEQYF
clone size: many; V gene: TRBV19; CDR3 length: 15; D gene: NA; J gene: TRBJ1-5; CDR3 DNA: TGTGCCAGTAACGACAGGTCACCCGGTAATCAGCCCCAGCATTTT; CDR3 protein: CASNDRSPGNQPQHF
clone size: many; V gene: TRBV4-1; CDR3 length: 15; D gene: NA; J gene: TRBJ2-7; CDR3 DNA: TGCGCCAGCAGCCAAGAGGCTAGGGACCCTTACGAGCAGTACTTC; CDR3 protein: CASSQEARDPYEQYF
clone size: NA; V gene: TRBV6-1; CDR3 length: 14; D gene: NA; J gene: TRBJ2-5; CDR3 DNA: TGTGCCAGCAGTGAAGAAAAGATAGAAGAGACCCAGTACTTC; CDR3 protein: CASSEEKIEETQYF
clone size: many; V gene: TRBV28; CDR3 length: 15; D gene: NA; J gene: TRBJ1-1; CDR3 DNA: TGTGCCAGCAGTTTCGAGGACACCAAGAACACTGAAGCTTTCTTT; CDR3 protein: CASSFEDTKNTEAFF
clone size: many; V gene: TRBV28; CDR3 length: 15; D gene: NA; J gene: TRBJ1-2; CDR3 DNA: TGTGCCAGCCCCAATCGGGGCGGATCTAACTATGGCTACACCTTC; CDR3 protein: CASPNRGGSNYGYTF
clone size: many; V gene: TRBV5-1; CDR3 length: 12; D gene: TRBD2; J gene: TRBJ2-7; CDR3 DNA: TGCGCCAGCAGAGGGGAGGGTTACGAGCAGTACTTC; CDR3 protein: CASRGEGYEQYF
clone size: many; V gene: TRBV6-5; CDR3 length: 14; D gene: NA; J gene: TRBJ2-2; CDR3 DNA: TGTGCCAGCAGTTACCGGGGCAACACCGGGGAGCTGTTTTTT; CDR3 protein: CASSYRGNTGELFF
clone size: many; V gene: TRBV19; CDR3 length: 20; D gene: TRBD2; J gene: TRBJ2-2; CDR3 DNA: TGTGCCAGTAGATGGACCGGGACTAGCGGGGGATCAACACTGGTCGGGGAGCTGTTTTTT; CDR3 protein: CASRWTGTSGGSTLVGELFF
clone size: many; V gene: TRBV7-8; CDR3 length: 15; D gene: NA; J gene: TRBJ2-1; CDR3 DNA: TGTGCCAGCAGCTCTCCTCATCGGCTAGCCTATGAGCAGTTCTTC; CDR3 protein: CASSSPHRLAYEQFF
clone size: many; V gene: TRBV2; CDR3 length: 14; D gene: NA; J gene: TRBJ1-3; CDR3 DNA: TGTGCCAGCAGGGGGACCCGAGGAGGAAACACCATATATTTT; CDR3 protein: CASRGTRGGNTIYF
clone size: many; V gene: TRBV5-1; CDR3 length: 17; D gene: TRBD2; J gene: TRBJ2-7; CDR3 DNA: TGCGCCAGCAGCTTGGGGGGGGGAGCGCGTACCTCCTACGAGCAGTACTTC; CDR3 protein: CASSLGGGARTSYEQYF
clone size: few; V gene: TRBV7-3; CDR3 length: 12; D gene: NA; J gene: TRBJ2-2; CDR3 DNA: TGTGCCAGCAGCCCCCCGGGGGGGGAGCTGTTTTTT; CDR3 protein: CASSPPGGELFF
clone size: many; V gene: TRBV27; CDR3 length: 13; D gene: TRBD1; J gene: TRBJ2-7; CDR3 DNA: TGTGCCAGCAGCACGGACAGGGGACGCGAGCAGTACTTC; CDR3 protein: CASSTDRGREQYF
clone size: NA; V gene: TRBV20-1; CDR3 length: 13; D gene: NA; J gene: TRBJ1-5; CDR3 DNA: TGCAGTGCTAGAGATCAGGTTGATCAGCCCCAGCATTTT; CDR3 protein: CSARDQVDQPQHF
clone size: many; V gene: TRBV7-7; CDR3 length: 15; D gene: TRBD2; J gene: TRBJ2-5; CDR3 DNA: TGTGCTAGCAGCCCGATTGGGGGGGAGCACGAGACCCAGTACTTC; CDR3 protein: CASSPIGGEHETQYF
clone size: many; V gene: TRBV6-2/TRBV6-3; CDR3 length: 12; D gene: NA; J gene: TRBJ2-5; CDR3 DNA: TGTGCCAGCACCGACAGGCCGGAGACCCAGTACTTC; CDR3 protein: CASTDRPETQYF
clone size: many; V gene: TRBV7-9; CDR3 length: 15; D gene: TRBD1; J gene: TRBJ1-1; CDR3 DNA: TGTGCCAGCAGCCACAGGGACAGGGCGGACACTGAAGCTTTCTTT; CDR3 protein: CASSHRDRADTEAFF
clone size: NA; V gene: TRBV20-1; CDR3 length: 13; D gene: NA; J gene: TRBJ1-1; CDR3 DNA: TGCAGTGCTAGCGACAGAGTGAACACTGAAGCTTTCTTT; CDR3 protein: CSASDRVNTEAFF
clone size: NA; V gene: TRBV5-1; CDR3 length: 16; D gene: NA; J gene: TRBJ1-5; CDR3 DNA: TGCGCCAGCAGCTTGGAGTCCCAGGGCCTGCGGGAGCCCCAGCATTTT; CDR3 protein: CASSLESQGLREPQHF
clone size: many; V gene: TRBV2; CDR3 length: 14; D gene: NA; J gene: TRBJ1-5; CDR3 DNA: TGTGCCAGCAGTGAAAAGGGGGGGAGGGGTGCCCAGCATTTT; CDR3 protein: CASSEKGGRGAQHF
clone size: few; V gene: TRBV12-3/TRBV12-4; CDR3 length: 13; D gene: NA; J gene: TRBJ1-2; CDR3 DNA: TGTGCCAGCAGGCTACAGGGCAACTATGGCTACACCTTC; CDR3 protein: CASRLQGNYGYTF
clone size: many; V gene: TRBV18; CDR3 length: 14; D gene: NA; J gene: TRBJ1-2; CDR3 DNA: TGTGCCAGCTCACCACCTACTTCTGGCTATGGCTACACCTTC; CDR3 protein: CASSPPTSGYGYTF
clone size: many; V gene: TRBV2; CDR3 length: 16; D gene: TRBD2; J gene: TRBJ2-2; CDR3 DNA: TGTGCCAGCAGTGAAGAGCTAGCGGGCAACACCGGGGAGCTGTTTTTT; CDR3 protein: CASSEELAGNTGELFF
clone size: NA; V gene: TRBV28; CDR3 length: 17; D gene: TRBD2; J gene: TRBJ2-6; CDR3 DNA: TGTGCCAGCAGTTTAGGGGGGGAACTATCTGGGGCCAACGTCCTGACTTTC; CDR3 protein: CASSLGGELSGANVLTF
clone size: many; V gene: TRBV27; CDR3 length: 18; D gene: TRBD2; J gene: TRBJ2-4; CDR3 DNA: TGTGCCAGCAGTTTATCGATTCCGGGACTAGCTGCCAAAAACATTCAGTACTTC; CDR3 protein: CASSLSIPGLAAKNIQYF
clone size: many; V gene: TRBV2; CDR3 length: 11; D gene: NA; J gene: TRBJ2-5; CDR3 DNA: TGTGCCAGCAGAGTAGGGGAGACCCAGTACTTC; CDR3 protein: CASRVGETQYF
clone size: many; V gene: TRBV12-3/TRBV12-4; CDR3 length: 13; D gene: NA; J gene: TRBJ2-5; CDR3 DNA: TGTGCCAGCAGTTTACTAGTCCAAGAGACCCAGTACTTC; CDR3 protein: CASSLLVQETQYF